This T cell receptor (beta chain) was sequenced in a study of OX40 agonist ivuxolimab in advanced cancers. With respect to the entire study: Ivuxolimab was an agonistic, fully human IgG2 monoclonal antibody directed against OX40 (CD134), a costimulatory receptor. In the dose-escalation cohort, about four fifths of patients were male, and the mean age was 60 years with a range of about 20 to 79. Partial responses occurred in three dose-escalation patients, of whom one had hepatocellular carcinoma and two had cutaneous melanoma. Intravenous ivuxolimab was administered to patients every 2 weeks at six dose levels: 0.01, 0.1, 0.3, 1.5, 3 and 10 mg/kg. Peripheral TCRbeta sequencing was intended to test whether TCR sequence diversity was altered and clonal T-cell expansion was caused by ivuxolimab. Patients were allowed to have had prior anti-PD-1, anti-PD-L1 or anti-CTLA-4 therapy, and 40% to 45% of the dose-escalation patients had been treated with checkpoint inhibitors. Among the roughly 52 dose-escalation patients, about 19 had hepatocellular carcinoma, approximately 15 melanoma, 9 renal cell carcinoma and 9 head and neck cancer. The paper covers the monotherapy dose-escalation part of the phase I ivuxolimab trial, which included N of about 50 patients.

Results and caveats for the whole study, not just this receptor: After ivuxolimab, more expanded clones were found on average in CD8+ T cells than in CD4+ T cells. In the 0.1-3.0 mg/kg groups, partial responders had among the lowest normalized peripheral clonal expansion, particularly in CD8+ T cells. At doses of 0.1 to 3.0 mg/kg, clonal expansion of both CD4+ and CD8+ blood T cells was observed from baseline to week 6. Low levels of normalized T-cell clonal expansion were also seen in some patients who did not respond. The antigen specificity of the peripheral T cells that underwent clonal expansion was not determined.

For sequencing of the TCRbeta CDR3 region, genomic DNA was extracted from the sorted cells. The immunoSEQ Assay was used to sequence the TCRbeta CDR3 regions. The table was pulled from immuneACCESS by TCRdb, which kept in-frame rearrangements only. Such tables lose some clones; where checked, under half of the loss comes from unresolved V genes, and the rest has no known cause. For this sample there are over 70,000 clones; about 93% appear just once. The ten most abundant clones make up roughly an eighth of the sample. Per the germline V gene (reference sequence), LNHNV is the CDR1 and YYDKDF is the CDR2. V is shortened by 4 bases, J by 0 bases, and the region joining them spans 10 bases. Inclusive of the bounding cysteine and phenylalanine, the CDR3 is 15 residues long. Here the CDR3 DNA is all that survives: 45 bases in frame from base 1. Patients with autoimmune disease history or receiving systemic immunosuppression were excluded from the trial. Peripheral blood for TCR sequencing was drawn from every dose cohort at baseline, at cycle 4 day 1 and at cycle 7 day 1. The samples were drawn from a first-in-human, open-label, multicenter phase I dose-escalation trial of ivuxolimab. Adults with locally advanced or metastatic head and neck squamous cell, hepatocellular, melanoma or renal cell carcinoma were enrolled in the trial. Before TCR sequencing, CD4+ T cells and CD8+ T cells were sorted from peripheral blood as separate populations.

A word on this clone: Its recognized antigen is unknown. No much larger clone is present one base from it, and per-base qualities are unavailable.

The source of this sequence is an adult with an advanced solid tumor such as melanoma, head and neck, liver or kidney cancer. The sequences come from CD4+ or CD8+ T cells sorted from blood, collected in a trial of the OX40 agonist ivuxolimab. The chain couples TRBV15 to TRBJ2-1; too little of a D gene remains to name it. The CDR3 amino acid sequence is: CATSTGRSSYNEQFF. The nucleotides read TGTGCCACCAGCACTGGACGGAGCTCCTACAATGAGCAGTTCTTC.